The clone carrying this T cell receptor beta chain showed up many times. Relative to the germline gene, one junction end is altered; a read error may explain this. The sample originates from a study of T cells of healthy individuals. CDR3 length: 15 residues. Per the germline V gene, CDR1 is LGHNT and CDR2 is FRNRAP. MiXCR, run by TCRdb on the 5' RACE reads, gives a single entry per CDR3 protein. Here the sample spans 53,000 or so distinct CDR3 sequences, roughly 14% being singletons. The clonotype was recovered from a human donor in good health. This chain connects TRBV12-5 to TRBJ2-7; 11 bases line up with TRBD2. For the CDR3, the DNA is TGTGCTAGTGGCTTGGGCGGGACTAGCGGCTACGAGCAGTACTTC. It yields the protein CASGLGGTSGYEQYF. Using reference TRBV12-5 and TRBJ2-7 for the parts outside the CDR3, the full variable domain is DARVTQTPRHKVTEMGQEVTMRCQPILGHNTVFWYRQTMMQGLELLAYFRNRAPLDDSGMPKDRFSAEMPDATLATLKIQPSEPRDSAVYFCASGLGGTSGYEQYFGPGTRLTVT.